The present T cell receptor beta chain was sequenced within a study of low-dose radiotherapy and immunotherapy resistance in tumors. Study-level background: A dose of 0.5 Gy per fraction was delivered to Cohort 1 every 2 weeks, for a total of 6.5 Gy. Every two weeks patients got nivolumab 240 mg flat dose, plus ipilimumab 1 mg/kg every six weeks, intravenously.

Time point in this sample: before trial treatment. It was nivolumab, ipilimumab, aspirin, low-dose cyclophosphamide and low-dose radiotherapy that donors received. Germline V gene sequence: CDR1 MDHEN, CDR2 SYDVKM. The CDR3 totals 19 residues. Covering alpha and beta chains, TRAV- and TRBV-specific primers were used for the first-strand cDNA. Amplification, which lasted 15 to 20 PCR cycles, used a constant-region primer and V-primer adapter to amplify TCRs. TCRdb independently ran MiXCR on the reads; one entry per CDR3 protein. The table has over 55,000 distinct CDR3 sequences, more than 25% seen once. As concerns this clonotype: It is likely a read error: a sequence one base away is far more abundant.

This chain connects TRBV28 to TRBJ2-1, with 12 bases identical to TRBD2. This TCR came from a female donor with ovarian cancer. This material consisted of PBMCs, taken before treatment. The CDR3 protein is CAGSNPRLAGDYGVNEQFF. DNA of the CDR3: TGTGCCGGCAGCAATCCAAGACTAGCGGGAGATTATGGGGTCAATGAGCAGTTCTTC.